The 21 T cell receptor beta chains below all came from one sample that was sequenced in a study of OX40 agonist ivuxolimab in advanced cancers. Sequencing was performed with immunoSEQ multiplex PCR; in TCRdb, only in-frame clones are kept and a portion is missing. The sample yields approximately 7,000 clones, 94% seen once. The specimen was CD4+ or CD8+ T cells sorted from blood, collected in a trial of the OX40 agonist ivuxolimab. The receptors derive from an adult with an advanced solid tumor such as melanoma, head and neck, liver or kidney cancer.

The V gene is TRBV18, the J gene TRBJ2-1, with 8 bases aligning to TRBD1. V shed 3 bases, J shed 4 bases, and the junction held 2 bases outside the gene matches. CDR1 is KGHSH and CDR2 is LQKENI in the germline V gene. The CDR3 is 14 amino acids. The CDR3 nucleotides read TGTGCCAGCTCACCGGACAGGGTGTACAATGAGCAGTTCTTC. This codes for CASSPDRVYNEQFF.

The chain joins TRBV6-6 to TRBJ2-7; TRBD2 agrees at 13 bases. The length of the CDR3 is 15 residues. The V gene end was trimmed by 6 bases and the J gene end by 2 bases; junction bases not matched to a gene: 4. Germline V gene sequence: CDR1 MNHNY, CDR2 SVGAGI (reference sequence). Here the CDR3 reads CASRAGLAGAYEQYF. The CDR3 DNA sequence: TGTGCCAGCAGGGCAGGACTAGCGGGGGCCTACGAGCAGTACTTC.

This chain links TRBV9 with TRBJ1-1; D perhaps matches TRBD1 (5 bases). V shed 4 bases and J shed 5 bases, with 15 bases lying between them. This CDR3 region has 14 residues. Per the germline V gene, CDR1 is SGDLS and CDR2 is YYNGEE. The CDR3 loop reads CASSPPGGGTEAFF. For the CDR3, the DNA is TGTGCCAGCAGCCCCCCCGGGGGAGGGACTGAAGCTTTCTTT.

The rearrangement links TRBV19 to TRBJ1-1; D unclear. Trimming shortened V by 6 bases and J by 1 base, and 12 bases separated the two germline ends. This CDR3 spans 14 amino acids. Germline V CDR1 and CDR2: LNHDA, SQIVND (reference sequence). The CDR3 DNA follows: TGTGCCAGTAGGGACTGGTCAAGGAACACTGAAGCTTTCTTT. It encodes CASRDWSRNTEAFF. The full variable domain, completed using reference TRBV19 and TRBJ1-1, is DGGITQSPKYLFRKEGQNVTLSCEQNLNHDAMYWYRQDPGQGLRLIYYSQIVNDFQKGDIAEGYSVSREKKESFPLTVTSAQKNPTAFYLCASRDWSRNTEAFFGQGTRLTVV.

The rearrangement uses TRBV9 and TRBJ2-3; 8 bases are shared with TRBD2. CDR1 and CDR2 from the germline V gene are SGDLS and YYNGEE. The CDR3 is 14 residues long. The V and J ends lost 4 bases and 10 bases, in that order; junction bases with no gene match: 11. The chain's CDR3 is CASSPGGQVMAQYF. The DNA for the CDR3 is TGTGCCAGCAGCCCGGGAGGGCAGGTGATGGCGCAGTATTTT. Looking up the rest from reference TRBV9 and TRBJ2-3 gives the full variable domain: DSGVTQTPKHLITATGQRVTLRCSPRSGDLSVYWYQQSLDQGLQFLIQYYNGEERAKGNILERFSAQQFPDLHSELNLSSLELGDSALYFCASSPGGQVMAQYFGPGTRLTVL.

This clone was seen a handful of times. The chain joins TRBV7-8 to TRBJ2-6; D not certain. Germline CDR1 reads SGHVS; CDR2 reads FQNEAQ. The CDR3 consists of 15 residues. Deletions cut 5 bases from V and 4 bases from J, with 12 bases between. In DNA form, the CDR3 reads TGTGCCAGCAGCCCAAAAGCAACCGGGGCCAACGTCCTGACTTTC. It specifies CASSPKATGANVLTF.

The chain joins TRBV7-3 to TRBJ2-1; D is undetermined. The CDR3 totals 13 residues. V was trimmed by 3 bases and J by 4 bases, leaving 7 bases between them. Looked up from germline, CDR1 is SGHTA and CDR2 is FQGTGA. The CDR3 sequence is CASSFGPYNEQFF. CDR3 nucleotide sequence: TGTGCCAGCAGCTTTGGGCCGTACAATGAGCAGTTCTTC.

This rearrangement joins TRBV10-3 to TRBJ1-5; D is uncertain. Germline V gives CDR1 ENHRY, CDR2 SYGVKD. This CDR3 comprises 13 residues. Trimming left V 0 bases short and J 11 bases short, with 11 bases between. The CDR3 loop is CAISESAAVSQHF. For the CDR3, the DNA is TGTGCCATCAGTGAGTCGGCAGCGGTATCCCAGCATTTT.

This clone has just a few counts. The V gene is TRBV19, the J gene TRBJ1-5; weak D call: TRBD1 (5 bases). The germline CDR1 and CDR2 sequences are LNHDA and SQIVND (reference sequence). This CDR3 spans 14 amino acids. The V gene lost 7 bases and the J gene lost 5 bases, with 15 bases spanning the gap. CDR3 DNA: TGTGCCAGTACCAGGGACCGGGGTGATCAGCCCCAGCATTTT. The encoded protein is CASTRDRGDQPQHF.

V gene TRBV6-1 combines with J gene TRBJ1-2; D uncertain. In germline, CDR1 is MNHNS, CDR2 SASEGT. V was pared by 0 bases and J by 3 bases, with 17 bases between. The CDR3 consists of 17 residues. The CDR3 bases are TGTGCCAGCAGTGAAGCGCTGGTTCCACGGTCCCACTATGGCTACACCTTC. Amino acid sequence: CASSEALVPRSHYGYTF.

This rearrangement joins TRBV19 to TRBJ2-1, with 10 bases aligning to TRBD2. Germline CDR1 is LNHDA and CDR2 is SQIVND (reference sequence). After removal of 0 bases from V and 7 bases from J, the junction contained 9 bases not matched to a gene. This CDR3 comprises 17 residues. CDR3: CASSIDSSGRAGNEQFF. The CDR3 DNA sequence: TGTGCCAGTAGTATAGACTCTAGCGGGAGAGCGGGGAATGAGCAGTTCTTC.

The chain uses TRBV11-2 and TRBJ1-1; no clear D. The ends were cut back, 1 base at V and 5 bases at J, with 11 bases in the middle. This CDR3 is 14 amino acids long. The germline V gene encodes CDR1 SGHAT and CDR2 FQNNGV. CDR3 protein: CASSLVRGETEAFF. As DNA, the CDR3 is TGTGCCAGCAGCTTAGTTCGGGGAGAAACTGAAGCTTTCTTT.

The V gene is TRBV27, the J gene TRBJ2-7; D gene uncertain. Germline CDR1 MNHEY, CDR2 SMNVEV (reference sequence). The CDR3 consists of 14 residues. Trimming took off 2 bases at V and 7 bases at J, with 15 bases between the two ends. The CDR3 sequence is CASSLIPPPGEQYF. As DNA, the CDR3 is TGTGCCAGCAGTTTAATCCCCCCCCCTGGAGAGCAGTACTTC.

The chain joins TRBV10-3 to TRBJ1-4; TRBD1 aligns across 8 bases. The V segment lost 6 bases and the J segment 6 bases; nucleotides outside the gene matches: 3. The CDR3 spans 13 residues. CDR1 and CDR2 (germline): ENHRY, SYGVKD. The CDR3 reads CAIRGQVDEKLFF. In nucleotides, the CDR3 is TGTGCCATCAGGGGACAGGTGGATGAAAAACTGTTTTTT.

The V and J genes are TRBV10-3 and TRBJ2-7; perhaps TRBD1 as D (8 bases). V dropped 4 bases and J dropped 6 bases, with 22 bases sitting between them. CDR1 ENHRY and CDR2 SYGVKD come from the germline V gene. The CDR3 extends over 16 amino acids. The CDR3 loop is CAISALVKDREGEQYF. The CDR3 coding sequence is TGTGCCATCAGTGCATTAGTCAAGGACAGGGAGGGCGAGCAGTACTTC.

V usage is TRBV18 and J usage is TRBJ2-2; D may be TRBD1 (6 bases). V lost 0 bases and J 6 bases, leaving 14 bases between the germline ends. The length of the CDR3 is 16 residues. CDR1 and CDR2 from the germline V gene are KGHSH and LQKENI. CDR3 sequence reads: CASSPPSAGVAGELFF. The CDR3 DNA follows: TGTGCCAGCTCACCACCGAGTGCAGGGGTAGCCGGGGAGCTGTTTTTT.

The V call is TRBV6-5, the J call TRBJ2-1; D unclear. The length of the CDR3 is 12 residues. V shed 5 bases and J shed 10 bases, with 12 bases lying between them. CDR1 is MNHEY, CDR2 SVGAGI, per germline. CDR3 residues: CASSPTFGEQFF. CDR3 nucleotides: TGTGCCAGCAGTCCGACTTTCGGCGAGCAGTTCTTC.

The gene calls are TRBV2 and TRBJ1-1; 7 bases are a match to TRBD1. The CDR3 totals 14 residues. The germline V gene encodes CDR1 SNHLY and CDR2 FYNNEI. Trimming cost V 4 bases and J 1 base; bases outside gene matches: 3. The CDR3: CASSVTGQNTEAFF. The DNA for the CDR3 is TGTGCCAGCAGTGTGACAGGGCAGAACACTGAAGCTTTCTTT.

This rearrangement joins TRBV7-6 to TRBJ2-5, with D tentatively TRBD1 (6 bases). The germline gives CDR1 SGHVS, CDR2 FNYEAQ. V lost 2 bases and J 0 bases, leaving 10 bases between the germline ends. The CDR3 loop spans 15 amino acids. The CDR3 sequence: CASSLNTGYQETQYF. The CDR3 DNA reads TGTGCCAGCAGCTTAAATACAGGGTACCAAGAGACCCAGTACTTC. The entire variable domain, with the rest obtained from reference TRBV7-6 and TRBJ2-5, is as follows: GAGVSQSPRYKVTKRGQDVALRCDPISGHVSLYWYRQALGQGPEFLTYFNYEAQQDKSGLPNDRFSAERPEGSISTLTIQRTEQRDSAMYRCASSLNTGYQETQYFGPGTRLLVL.

The genes are TRBV5-1 and TRBJ2-7; TRBD1 agrees at 8 bases. V trimming: 3 bases; J trimming: 1 base; junction bases outside the gene matches: 6. From germline, CDR1 is SGHRS and CDR2 YFSETQ. The CDR3 runs to 15 residues. The CDR3 nucleotides read TGCGCCAGCAGCTCGTTCCGACAGGGGTCCTACGAGCAGTACTTC. Encoded protein: CASSSFRQGSYEQYF. Looking up the rest from reference TRBV5-1 and TRBJ2-7 gives the full variable domain: KAGVTQTPRYLIKTRGQQVTLSCSPISGHRSVSWYQQTPGQGLQFLFEYFSETQRNKGNFPGRFSGRQFSNSRSEMNVSTLELGDSALYLCASSSFRQGSYEQYFGPGTRLTVT.

The chain joins TRBV4-1 to TRBJ2-2; TRBD2 aligns across 9 bases. The CDR3 is 16 residues long. V shed 4 bases and J 0 bases; nucleotides not matched to a gene: 3. CDR1 and CDR2 (germline): MGHRA, YSYEKL. CDR3 in DNA: TGCGCCAGCAGCCTGAGACTAGCGGCGAACACCGGGGAGCTGTTTTTT. It encodes CASSLRLAANTGELFF.